The 25 T cell receptor beta chains below were found in one sample sequenced in a study of tissue T cells after allogeneic stem cell transplantation. Time point here: mouse harvest day 14 after allogeneic transplant. The graft held 10^6 splenic CD5+ T cells and 10^7 T-cell-depleted bone marrow cells. Some clones are missing from TCRdb's copy, which holds only in-frame ones; the method was immunoSEQ multiplex PCR. The top ten hold less than 25% of the sample, which has 3,000 to 4,000 clones, 40% to 60% seen once. Sequences were obtained from gut tissue. Receptors originate from a female BALB/c mouse given C57BL/6 T cells with graft-versus-host disease after an allogeneic hematopoietic cell transplant.

On this clone: Genes here carry mouse names. The DNA ends 1 residue before the CDR3 does, and the rest of the CDR3 is filled in from the germline J gene. The chain links TRBV3 to TRBJ2-1; TRBD2 matches 9 bases. The CDR3 has 14 residues. Germline V lookup: CDR1 SNHLY, CDR2 FYNGKV (reference sequence). V was pared by 4 bases and J by 4 bases, with 2 bases of the junction left unmatched. This chain's CDR3 is CASSSGLGYAEQFF. CDR3 DNA, as far as it was read: TGTGCCAGCAGCTCCGGACTGGGGTATGCTGAGCAGTTC.

For this clone: Gene names and germline refer to mouse. With the read ending 1 residue before the CDR3 end, the germline J gene is used to fill in that end. The rearrangement joins TRBV15 to TRBJ2-4, with TRBD1 identical over 9 bases. Per the germline V gene, CDR1 is SGHND and CDR2 is FRSKSL. CDR3 size: 14 residues. V dropped 0 bases and J dropped 8; count of bases not matched to a gene: 3. This CDR3 is CASSLATGGGTLYF. The part of the CDR3 DNA that was read is TGTGCCAGCAGTTTAGCGACAGGGGGAGGCACCTTGTAC.

By share of the sample, this clone is medium-sized. Gene names refer to mouse genes. Read data end 1 residue before the CDR3 end; the end is taken from the germline J gene. The gene calls are TRBV15 and TRBJ2-2, with 10 bases identical to TRBD2. The germline CDR1 and CDR2 sequences are SGHND and FRSKSL. The CDR3 consists of 15 residues. J lost 6 bases, V lost 6 bases, and 7 bases had no gene match. Incomplete CDR3 DNA: TGTGCCAGCAGCCTCGGACTGGGGGTTCCCGGGCAGCTCTAC. Encoded protein: CASSLGLGVPGQLY. The whole CDR3 reads CASSLGLGVPGQLYF.

This clone was seen once. All gene names here are mouse names. From the germline J gene comes the end of the CDR3, since the read stops 1 residue before it. V and J are TRBV12-1 and TRBJ2-1; 14 bases are shared with TRBD2. The CDR3 is 16 amino acids. V gave up 3 bases and J gave up 3 bases; unmatched junction bases: 3. Germline CDR1 and CDR2: SGHSN and HYEKVE. CDR3 DNA, as far as it was read: TGTGCCAGCTCTAGGGGACTGGGGGGGCGCTATGCTGAGCAGTTC. Amino acids: CASSRGLGGRYAEQF. The whole CDR3 sequence reads CASSRGLGGRYAEQFF.

About this clone: Gene names denote mouse genes. The CDR3 extends 1 residue past the end of the read, so its final part is completed from the germline J gene. The gene calls are TRBV26 and TRBJ1-1; 8 bases line up with TRBD1. The J segment lost 0 bases and the V segment lost 4 bases, leaving 1 base of the junction unmatched. Per germline, CDR1 KGHPV and CDR2 FQNQEV (reference sequence). This CDR3 has 14 residues. The part of the CDR3 DNA that was read is TGTGCCAGCAGTCCGGGACAGGCAAACACAGAAGTCTTC. It encodes CASSPGQANTEVF. The CDR3 in full is CASSPGQANTEVFF.

In the case of this clone: Each gene name is a mouse one. The read falls 1 residue short of the CDR3 end, and the missing part is taken from the germline J gene. The gene calls are TRBV5 and TRBJ2-5; 9 bases are a match to TRBD2. Per germline, CDR1 LGHNA and CDR2 YNLKQL (reference sequence). V was pared by 0 bases and J by 7 bases, with 2 bases of the junction left unmatched. This CDR3 region has 14 residues. The CDR3 is CASSQELGGNTQYF. The CDR3 DNA, read in part, is TGTGCCAGCAGCCAAGAACTGGGGGGTAACACCCAGTAC.

With respect to this clone: Gene names follow the mouse nomenclature. With the read ending 1 residue before the CDR3 end, the germline J gene is used to fill in that end. This chain joins TRBV23 and TRBJ2-4; the table's D gene call, TRBD2, was not cross checked with the DNA. Germline values: CDR1 KGHTA, CDR2 FQNQQP. The CDR3 covers 16 residues. This CDR3 reads CSSSPWTGGDQNTLYF. The part of the CDR3 DNA that was read is TGCTCCAGCAGTCCCTGGACTGGGGGGGATCAAAACACCTTGTAC. Drawing the rest from reference TRBV23 and TRBJ2-4, the complete variable domain is DAAVTQKPRYLIKMKGQEAEMKCIPEKGHTAVFWYQQKQSKELKFLIYFQNQQPLDQIDMVKERFSAVCPSSSLCSLGIRTCEAEDSALYLCSSSPWTGGDQNTLYFGAGTRLSVL.

By share, this clone ranks as medium-sized (0.01 to 0.1%). Genes and germline are mouse. The read ends 1 residue before the CDR3 terminus; that terminus is restored from the germline J gene. V is TRBV26 and J is TRBJ2-1, with a weak D call TRBD1 (6 bases). Germline V gene lookup returns CDR1 KGHPV and CDR2 FQNQEV (reference sequence). The CDR3 sequence is 13 residues long. V dropped 4 bases and J dropped 7 bases, with 11 bases sitting between them. The CDR3 bases that were read are TGTGCCAGCAGTCGGGGACAAAAAGCTGAGCAGTTC. Its translation: CASSRGQKAEQF. The CDR3 as a whole reads CASSRGQKAEQFF. Full variable domain (outside the CDR3, taken from reference TRBV26 and TRBJ2-1): NSKVIQTPRYLVKGQGQKAKMRCIPEKGHPVVFWYQQNKNNEFKFLINFQNQEVLQQIDMTEKRFSAECPSNSPCSLEIQSSEAGDSALYLCASSRGQKAEQFFGPGTRLTVL.

With regard to this clone: The listed genes are named as in mouse. Read data end 1 residue before the CDR3 end; the end is taken from the germline J gene. The chain joins TRBV26 to TRBJ1-1, with a weak D call TRBD1 (5 bases). Germline CDR1 and CDR2: KGHPV and FQNQEV (reference sequence). The V and J ends lost 1 base and 4 bases respectively, with 10 bases between them. CDR3 size: 14 residues. The CDR3 bases that were read are TGTGCCAGCAGTCTGTATGTGGGGCCCACAGAAGTCTTC. Its translation is CASSLYVGPTEVF. In full, the CDR3 reads CASSLYVGPTEVFF.

Concerning this clone: Gene names and germline refer to mouse. The read is 1 residue too short to cover the CDR3 end, so that end is filled in from the germline J gene. The chain couples TRBV26 to TRBJ2-5; no reliable D call. V was clipped by 4 bases and J by 4 bases, with 3 bases between them. Germline CDR1 and CDR2: KGHPV and FQNQEV (reference sequence). CDR3 length: 11 residues. CDR3: CASSPKDTQYF. CDR3 DNA, as far as it was read: TGTGCCAGCAGTCCAAAAGACACCCAGTAC.

Note on this clone: The gene names here belong to mouse. The read ends 1 residue shy of where the CDR3 ends; the end is completed using the germline J gene. V usage is TRBV16 and J usage is TRBJ2-3; TRBD1 is a possible D gene (5 bases). Germline V gives CDR1 SGHSA, CDR2 FRNQAP. Trimming stripped 2 bases from V and 0 bases from J, with 9 bases between. The CDR3 runs to 15 residues. CDR3 DNA (partial): TGTGCAAGCAGCTTACCCAGGGTTAGTGCAGAAACGCTGTAT. It codes for CASSLPRVSAETLY. The complete CDR3 sequence is CASSLPRVSAETLYF. Full variable domain (outside the CDR3, taken from reference TRBV16 and TRBJ2-3): NAGVIQTPRHKVTGKGQEATLWCEPISGHSAVFWYRQTIVQGLEFLTYFRNQAPIDDSGMPKERFSAQMPNQSHSTLKIQSTQPQDSAVYLCASSLPRVSAETLYFGSGTRLTVL.

Concerning this clone: Gene names and germline match the mouse. The read terminates 1 residue ahead of where the CDR3 ends, so the germline J gene completes it. V usage is TRBV15 and J usage is TRBJ1-1; D remains ambiguous. CDR3 length: 12 residues. Trimming cost V 3 bases and J 3 bases, with 5 bases left between them. Germline lookup yields CDR1 SGHND and CDR2 FRSKSL. The covered CDR3 bases are TGTGCCAGCAGTTTCTGGGACACAGAAGTCTTC. Translated, it gives CASSFWDTEVF. The full-length CDR3 reads as CASSFWDTEVFF. Filled out from reference TRBV15 and TRBJ1-1, the complete variable domain reads DAGVTQTPRHEVAEKGQTIILKCEPVSGHNDLFWYRQTKIQGLELLSYFRSKSLMEDGGAFKDRFKAEMLNSSFSTLKIQPTEPKDSAVYLCASSFWDTEVFFGKGTRLTVV.

As concerns this clone: Any gene name here is a mouse gene name. The sequenced fragment ends 1 residue before the CDR3 boundary, so the rest is inferred from the germline J gene. The chain carries TRBV26 and TRBJ2-1, with 7 bases lining up with TRBD2. This CDR3 contains 13 residues. The V gene's germline CDR1 is KGHPV and CDR2 FQNQEV (reference sequence). Germline trimming cut 7 bases from V and 3 bases from J; bases unmatched to any gene: 3. Partial CDR3 DNA: TGTGCCAGCATCACTGGGGTCTATGCTGAGCAGTTC. Translated, it gives CASITGVYAEQF. The CDR3 reads in full as CASITGVYAEQFF.

On this clone: Gene names are mouse gene names. Sequencing ends 1 residue short of the CDR3 end; the germline J gene provides the rest. The rearrangement uses TRBV12-1 and TRBJ1-4, with a possible D match to TRBD1 (5 bases). CDR1 and CDR2 (germline): SGHSN, HYEKVE. The CDR3 contains 15 residues. V was clipped by 0 bases and J by 0 bases, with 7 bases between them. The CDR3 spells CASSLTGLSNERLFF. The DNA read from the CDR3 is TGTGCCAGCTCTCTCACGGGACTTTCCAACGAAAGATTATTT.

By share, this clone counts as large. Germline and genes: mouse. The read terminates 1 residue before the CDR3 end, so the remaining end is supplied by the germline J gene. V and J are TRBV1 and TRBJ2-7; 8 bases line up with TRBD1. V was clipped by 3 bases and J by 5 bases; unmatched bases: 0. The CDR3 length is 12 residues. Germline V gene sequence: CDR1 NSQYPW, CDR2 LRSPGD (reference sequence). Incomplete CDR3 DNA: TGCACCTGCAGTGCGGACAGGGATGAACAGTAC. Encoded protein: CTCSADRDEQY. The whole CDR3 sequence is CTCSADRDEQYF. The whole variable domain, remainder taken from reference TRBV1 and TRBJ2-7, is VTLLEQNPRWRLVPRGQAVNLRCILKNSQYPWMSWYQQDLQKQLQWLFTLRSPGDKEVKSLPGADYLATRVTDTELRLQVANMSQGRTLYCTCSADRDEQYFGPGTRLTVL.

Note on this clone: Each gene name is a mouse one. The CDR3 extends 1 residue past the end of the read, so its final part is completed from the germline J gene. The chain has TRBV20 and TRBJ1-3; D is perhaps TRBD1 (5 bases). Between the trimmed V and J ends, which lost 4 bases and 0 bases, there was a span of 10 bases. This CDR3 is 14 amino acids long. Germline V gives CDR1 GFQATS, CDR2 STVNSAI. The covered CDR3 bases are TGTGGTGCTATGGACAAACCTTCTGGAAATACGCTCTAT. It is translated as CGAMDKPSGNTLY. The entire CDR3 protein is CGAMDKPSGNTLYF.

Concerning this clone itself: Gene names are mouse gene names. The sequenced fragment ends 1 residue before the CDR3 boundary, so the rest is inferred from the germline J gene. This sequence joins TRBV26 and TRBJ2-1, with TRBD2 matching 9 bases. The junction had 3 bases not matched to a gene; V was cut back by 0 bases and J by 6 bases. The germline V gene encodes CDR1 KGHPV and CDR2 FQNQEV (reference sequence). The CDR3 has 15 residues. The CDR3 spells CASSLSGGAGAEQFF. The part of the CDR3 DNA that was read is TGTGCCAGCAGTCTGTCTGGGGGGGCGGGTGCTGAGCAGTTC.

Notes on this clone: Gene names and germline match the mouse. The read terminates 1 residue ahead of where the CDR3 ends, so the germline J gene completes it. V is TRBV19 and J is TRBJ2-5; TRBD1 matches at 9 bases. The CDR3 has 13 amino acids. Losses at the gene ends were 4 bases for V and 6 bases for J; bases not matched to a gene: 3. Germline lookup yields CDR1 FNHDT and CDR2 SITEND (reference sequence). This CDR3 reads CASSWDREDTQYF. The sequenced CDR3 bases are TGTGCCAGCAGTTGGGACAGGGAGGACACCCAGTAC.

This clone is labeled large. Genes and germline come from the mouse. The read finishes 1 residue shy of the CDR3 end, and the germline J gene is used to complete it. This chain connects TRBV3 to TRBJ2-1; 8 nucleotides match TRBD2. This CDR3 is built from 14 residues. Trimming cost V 3 bases and J 7 bases; bases outside gene matches: 5. From germline, CDR1 is SNHLY and CDR2 FYNGKV (reference sequence). CDR3 DNA (partial): TGTGCCAGCAGCTTGTTGGGGGGGTACGCTGAGCAGTTC. It yields the protein CASSLLGGYAEQF. The full CDR3 protein reads CASSLLGGYAEQFF.

This clone was detected a few times. Germline and genes: mouse. The CDR3 end lies 1 residue beyond the end of the read and is filled in from the germline J gene. The sample contains more than one DNA sequence encoding this CDR3. V gene TRBV26 combines with J gene TRBJ2-3; D is possibly TRBD1 (6 bases). The CDR3 extends over 14 amino acids. The germline gives CDR1 KGHPV, CDR2 FQNQEV (reference sequence). Trimming stripped 3 bases from V and 0 bases from J, with 7 bases between. The CDR3 loop is CASSLQGSAETLYF. The covered CDR3 bases are TGTGCCAGCAGTCTACAGGGAAGTGCAGAAACGCTGTAT.

This clone was counted between two and nine times. Mouse germline and gene names are used. The read terminates 1 residue ahead of where the CDR3 ends, so the germline J gene completes it. This chain joins TRBV31 and TRBJ1-2; D is uncertain. The CDR3 has 12 residues. Looked up from germline, CDR1 is GKSSPN and CDR2 is SITVG. V shed 3 bases and J shed 5 bases, with 10 bases lying between them. CDR3 amino acids: CAWRDGRSDYTF. The sequenced part of the CDR3 DNA is TGTGCCTGGAGGGACGGGAGGTCCGACTACACC.

This clone showed up just a few times. Mouse gene names and germline throughout. The read finishes 1 residue shy of the CDR3 end, and the germline J gene is used to complete it. This chain uses TRBV12-2 with TRBJ2-3; D might be TRBD1 or TRBD2, each matching 5 bases. CDR3 length equals 17 residues. Trimming removed 3 bases from V and 0 bases from J, with 18 bases in between. Germline CDR1 and CDR2: SGHLS and HYDKME. CDR3 DNA (partial): TGTGCCAGCTCTGCCTACCTGAGGGGCGCGAGTGCAGAAACGCTGTAT. It specifies CASSAYLRGASAETLY. The entire CDR3 reads CASSAYLRGASAETLYF. The whole variable domain, remainder taken from reference TRBV12-2 and TRBJ2-3, is NSGVVQSPRYIIKGKGERSILKCIPISGHLSVAWYQQTQGQELKFFIQHYDKMERDKGNLPSRFSVQQFDDYHSEMNMSALELEDSAVYFCASSAYLRGASAETLYFGSGTRLTVL.

This clone ranks as medium-sized. Here the gene names and germline are mouse. Coverage ceases 1 residue before the CDR3 finishes, and the germline J gene fills in the end. The chain carries TRBV26 and TRBJ2-7, with D unresolved. CDR3 length: 11 amino acids. The V and J ends lost 2 bases and 5 bases respectively, with 4 bases between them. The germline V gene has CDR1 KGHPV and CDR2 FQNQEV (reference sequence). The CDR3 protein is CASSLRDEQYF. The CDR3 bases that were read are TGTGCCAGCAGTCTGCGGGATGAACAGTAC.

This clone was seen just once. All gene names here are mouse names. Coverage ceases 1 residue before the CDR3 finishes, and the germline J gene fills in the end. J is TRBJ2-4 and V is TRBV5, with a weak D call TRBD1 (5 bases). The CDR3 is made up of 14 amino acids. Looked up from germline, CDR1 is LGHNA and CDR2 is YNLKQL (reference sequence). V shed 2 bases and J shed 0 bases, with 6 bases lying between them. CDR3 DNA (partial): TGTGCCAGCAGCCAAAGACAGAGTCAAAACACCTTGTAC. As protein: CASSQRQSQNTLY. The full-length CDR3 reads as CASSQRQSQNTLYF.

About this clone: Any gene name here is a mouse gene name. The read terminates 1 residue before the CDR3 end, so the remaining end is supplied by the germline J gene. The chain is built from TRBV5 and TRBJ2-5, with 8 positions matching TRBD2. With V trimmed by 8 bases and J by 1 base, 8 bases remained unmatched. The CDR3 length is 15 residues. CDR1 is LGHNA, CDR2 YNLKQL, per germline (reference sequence). The CDR3 loop is CASRMGGGDQDTQYF. CDR3 DNA (partial): TGTGCCAGCCGCATGGGGGGGGGCGACCAAGACACCCAGTAC.